This T cell receptor beta chain was captured by sequencing in a study of control samples from healthy donors and cancer patients. Produced via immunoSEQ multiplex PCR; TCRdb's table is partial and in-frame only. The repertoire includes some 130,000 clones, about 95% of them detected once, and roughly 4% sits in the top ten. The CDR3 is made up of 13 amino acids. With 4 bases removed from V and 5 bases from J, the gap between germline ends came to 11 bases. The chain uses TRBV12-3 or TRBV12-4 and TRBJ2-5; D unresolved. The sample taken for sequencing was blood. This receptor was obtained from a young man in good health. The CDR3 sequence is CASSSGSAETQYF. DNA of the CDR3: TGTGCCAGCAGTTCGGGTTCCGCTGAGACCCAGTACTTC.